The clone carrying this T cell receptor (beta chain) was seen a single time. Its antigen is unidentified. These data belong to a study of cytomegalovirus exposure and HLA in healthy donors. Study-wide results and caveats: High specificity and sensitivity for cytomegalovirus status were reported for the classifier.

Sequencing was performed with immunoSEQ multiplex PCR; in TCRdb, only in-frame clones are kept and a portion is missing. The profile shows 200,000 to 300,000 clones, about 90% of them singletons. The validation cohort, a group of 120 subjects, included the donors and was separate from the roughly 700-subject first cohort. The TCR originated in a man aged 18 to 30 in good health and CMV-seropositive. Specimen: PBMCs.

The CDR3 region has the DNA TGTGCCTGGTCCCCACGGGGGCGAACCGGGGAGCTGTTTTTT. Amino acids: CAWSPRGRTGELFF. This chain uses TRBV30 with TRBJ2-2; D tentatively reads TRBD1 or TRBD2 (6 bases each). Germline assignment: CDR1 GTSNPN and CDR2 SVGIG (reference sequence). V was clipped by 5 bases and J by 5 bases, with 15 bases between them. The CDR3 length is 14 residues.